This note documents a single TCR beta chain sequence. The CDR3 loop spans 13 amino acids. Germline V lookup: CDR1 LNHDA, CDR2 SQIVND (reference sequence). The germline V and J ends were trimmed by 5 bases and 0 bases, with 7 bases remaining between them. The record originates from a study of Ad26.COV2.S vaccination and SARS-CoV-2 variants. Measured with immunoSEQ multiplex PCR; TCRdb has only the in-frame clones, and not every one. The table shows about half a million clones, with about 88% occurring only once. The treatment: roughly 20 received Ad26.COV2.S at low or high dose, single or two shots; roughly five received placebo; per-sample allocation not given. At day 63 after the first vaccine or placebo injection, samples were drawn.

The V gene is TRBV19, the J gene TRBJ1-2; D might be TRBD1 (5 bases). The sequences come from peripheral blood, collected in a trial of Ad26.COV2.S vaccine versus placebo. The TCR originated in a person aged 18-60 years who received the Ad26.COV2.S COVID-19 vaccine or a placebo. CDR3 in amino acids: CASSPDTNYGYTF. As DNA, the CDR3 is TGTGCCAGTAGTCCGGACACTAACTATGGCTACACCTTC.